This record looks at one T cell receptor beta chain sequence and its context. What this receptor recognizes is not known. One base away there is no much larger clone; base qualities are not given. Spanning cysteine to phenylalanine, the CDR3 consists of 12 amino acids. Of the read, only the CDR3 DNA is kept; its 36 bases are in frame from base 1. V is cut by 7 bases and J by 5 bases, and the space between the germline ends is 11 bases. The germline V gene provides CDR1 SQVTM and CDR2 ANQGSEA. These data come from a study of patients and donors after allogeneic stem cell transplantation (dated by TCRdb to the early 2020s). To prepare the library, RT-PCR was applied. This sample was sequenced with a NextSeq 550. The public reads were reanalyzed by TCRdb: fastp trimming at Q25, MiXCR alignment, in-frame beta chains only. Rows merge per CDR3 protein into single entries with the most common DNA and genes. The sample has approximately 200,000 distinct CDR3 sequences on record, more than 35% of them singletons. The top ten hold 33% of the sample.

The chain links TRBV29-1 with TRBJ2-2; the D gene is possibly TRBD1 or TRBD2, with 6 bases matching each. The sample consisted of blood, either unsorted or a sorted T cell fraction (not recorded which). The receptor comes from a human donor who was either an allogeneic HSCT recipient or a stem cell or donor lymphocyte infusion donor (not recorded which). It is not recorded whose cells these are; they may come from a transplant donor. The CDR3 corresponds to CSAGGGTGELFF. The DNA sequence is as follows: TGCAGCGCAGGAGGGGGAACCGGGGAGCTGTTTTTT.